Listed here are 20 T cell receptor beta chains from one sample, sequenced in a study of radiotherapy plus CTLA-4 blockade in lung cancer. Data came from immunoSEQ multiplex PCR; TCRdb stores just in-frame clones and leaves some out. This table has tens of thousands of clones, about 87% appearing once. Material: peripheral blood, obtained from a patient treated with radiotherapy plus ipilimumab. These receptors were collected from a human donor with non-small cell lung cancer that progressed on radiotherapy plus ipilimumab.

The rearrangement links TRBV2 to TRBJ2-3; maybe TRBD2 (6 bases). The V end was cut by 7 bases, the J end by 0 bases, with 17 bases between. Germline loops: CDR1 SNHLY, CDR2 FYNNEI. The CDR3 sequence is 16 residues long. The CDR3 here is CASKGGDTRSTDTQYF. The CDR3 nucleotides read TGTGCCAGCAAGGGAGGCGACACCCGTAGCACAGATACGCAGTATTTT.

The chain joins TRBV2 to TRBJ1-1; TRBD1 aligns across 7 bases. CDR3 length: 14 amino acids. CDR1 is SNHLY, CDR2 FYNNEI, per germline. Trimming took 9 bases from V and 4 from J; bases not matched to a gene: 11. DNA for the CDR3: TGTGCCAGTACCCGACAGGGTGGGAGCACTGAAGCTTTCTTT. Protein: CASTRQGGSTEAFF.

This clone was seen only once. This chain links TRBV7-9 with TRBJ2-5, with a tentative D call TRBD2 (5 bases). Between the trimmed V and J ends, which lost 5 bases and 2 bases, there was a span of 12 bases. From germline, CDR1 is SEHNR and CDR2 FQNEAQ (reference sequence). The CDR3 contains 14 residues. This CDR3 reads CASSTPEGQETQYF. The CDR3 bases are TGTGCCAGCAGCACACCCGAGGGTCAAGAGACCCAGTACTTC.

The chain recombines TRBV18 with TRBJ2-7, with D maybe TRBD1 (6 bases). Germline V gene sequence: CDR1 KGHSH, CDR2 LQKENI. The CDR3 consists of 14 residues. Trimming removed 0 bases at V and 2 bases at J, with 8 bases between. This CDR3 reads CASSPPAGAYEQYF. For the CDR3, the DNA is TGTGCCAGCTCACCACCGGCAGGGGCCTACGAGCAGTACTTC.

The V gene is TRBV5-5, the J gene TRBJ2-7; 11 bases line up with TRBD2. CDR1 SGHKS and CDR2 YYEKEE come from the germline V gene (reference sequence). After removal of 5 bases from V and 3 bases from J, the junction contained 7 bases not matched to a gene. The CDR3 consists of 15 residues. The CDR3 DNA sequence: TGTGCCAGCAGTTCGACTAGCGGGATCGTCTACGAGCAGTACTTC. This gives the protein CASSSTSGIVYEQYF.

The chain is built from TRBV6-5 and TRBJ2-3, with 8 bases lining up with TRBD2. Germline CDR1 and CDR2: MNHEY and SVGAGI. The CDR3 extends over 12 amino acids. The junction had 12 bases not matched to a gene; V was cut back by 8 bases and J by 14 bases. The CDR3 loop reads CASGSPGLGPYF. The DNA of the CDR3 is TGTGCCAGCGGGTCCCCGGGACTAGGTCCGTATTTT.

This clone came up a few times. The chain links TRBV19 to TRBJ2-3; TRBD1 is a possible D gene (5 bases). The V end lost 4 bases, the J end lost 4 bases, and 18 bases lay between the germline ends. CDR3 size: 16 residues. Germline loops: CDR1 LNHDA, CDR2 SQIVND (reference sequence). CDR3 coding DNA: TGTGCCAGTAGTACCGGAACAGGATCCTCGGCAGATACGCAGTATTTT. Translation: CASSTGTGSSADTQYF. The full variable domain, completed using reference TRBV19 and TRBJ2-3, is DGGITQSPKYLFRKEGQNVTLSCEQNLNHDAMYWYRQDPGQGLRLIYYSQIVNDFQKGDIAEGYSVSREKKESFPLTVTSAQKNPTAFYLCASSTGTGSSADTQYFGPGTRLTVL.

The chain links TRBV30 to TRBJ1-5; D might be TRBD1 (6 bases). Germline V gives CDR1 GTSNPN, CDR2 SVGIG (reference sequence). The CDR3 totals 13 residues. Trimming took 1 base from V and 7 from J, leaving 11 bases between them. CDR3 protein: CAWSGGPGQPQHF. CDR3 DNA: TGTGCCTGGAGTGGGGGGCCAGGACAGCCCCAGCATTTT.

The rearrangement uses TRBV9 and TRBJ2-7, with TRBD2 identical over 11 bases. Per the germline V gene, CDR1 is SGDLS and CDR2 is YYNGEE. The CDR3 has 18 residues. V shed 0 bases, J shed 4 bases, and the junction held 12 bases outside the gene matches. CDR3 sequence: CASSVGALAGVKGYEQYF. The CDR3 DNA follows: TGTGCCAGCAGCGTAGGGGCACTAGCGGGAGTCAAGGGGTACGAGCAGTACTTC.

The chain carries TRBV7-2 and TRBJ1-2; D gene uncertain. CDR1 and CDR2 (germline): SGHTA, FQGNSA. Between the trimmed V and J ends, which lost 2 bases and 1 base, there was a span of 11 bases. This CDR3 spans 15 amino acids. The CDR3 here is CASSLSGSINYGYTF. The CDR3 DNA reads as TGTGCCAGCAGCTTAAGTGGGTCTATTAACTATGGCTACACCTTC.

V is TRBV11-2 and J is TRBJ2-7; D possibly corresponds to TRBD2 (6 bases). The CDR3 runs 16 residues. Trimming left V 3 bases short and J 2 bases short, with 17 bases between. The germline CDR1 and CDR2 sequences are SGHAT and FQNNGV. The CDR3 DNA sequence: TGTGCCAGCAGCTTCATCCTAGGGGACTCGGCCTACGAGCAGTACTTC. It yields the protein CASSFILGDSAYEQYF.

There are a few counts of this clone. The rearrangement links TRBV6-5 to TRBJ2-3, with 9 bases lining up with TRBD2. V shed 4 bases and J 0 bases; nucleotides not matched to a gene: 2. Germline lookup yields CDR1 MNHEY and CDR2 SVGAGI. The CDR3 is 15 residues long. CDR3 coding DNA: TGTGCCAGCAGTTCGCTAGCGGGGAGCACAGATACGCAGTATTTT. Its translation is CASSSLAGSTDTQYF.

The gene calls are TRBV19 and TRBJ2-2; the D gene is possibly TRBD1 (6 bases). In germline, CDR1 is LNHDA, CDR2 SQIVND (reference sequence). The length of the CDR3 is 16 residues. V was cut by 4 bases and J by 1 base, with 13 bases left in between. CDR3 sequence: CASSRDTGQNTGELFF. The CDR3 bases are TGTGCCAGTAGTAGGGACACGGGGCAGAACACCGGGGAGCTGTTTTTT.

This clone was counted once. The V and J genes are TRBV28 and TRBJ1-2; D is unclear. The CDR3 length is 13 residues. V lost 4 bases and J 4 bases, leaving 10 bases between the germline ends. The germline CDR1 and CDR2 sequences are MDHEN and SYDVKM. CDR3 in amino acids: CASSSPPSYGYTF. The CDR3 nucleotides read TGTGCCAGCAGTTCCCCCCCAAGCTATGGCTACACCTTC.

CDR3 nucleotides: TGTGCCAGTAGTCCCCAGCGGGCGATTAAAGATACGCAGTATTTT. Protein product: CASSPQRAIKDTQYF. The rearrangement links TRBV19 to TRBJ2-3, with a tentative D call TRBD2 (6 bases). Germline-derived CDR1 and CDR2 are LNHDA and SQIVND (reference sequence). The CDR3 covers 15 residues. Trimming cost V 5 bases and J 5 bases, with 17 bases left between them.

This clone was seen once. The V gene is TRBV5-1, the J gene TRBJ1-4, with a possible D match to TRBD1 (5 bases). CDR3 length equals 14 residues. V lost 2 bases to trimming and J lost 1 base, with 6 bases between them. Germline V gene sequence: CDR1 SGHRS, CDR2 YFSETQ. The CDR3 protein is CASSFGGTNEKLFF. DNA of the CDR3: TGCGCCAGCAGCTTTGGGGGAACTAATGAAAAACTGTTTTTT.

In this sample, this clone turned up a few times. The chain couples TRBV11-3 to TRBJ2-1; D is ambiguous. V lost 7 bases to trimming and J lost 0 bases, with 4 bases between them. The CDR3 has 12 residues. Germline V lookup: CDR1 SGHNT, CDR2 YENEEA. CDR3 coding DNA: TGTGCCAGCACCGGCTCCTACAATGAGCAGTTCTTC. Its protein is CASTGSYNEQFF.

This clone was picked up one time. V gene TRBV6-5 combines with J gene TRBJ1-2, with D unresolved. This CDR3 has 14 residues. The germline V gene has CDR1 MNHEY and CDR2 SVGAGI. Trimming pared 2 bases from V and 2 bases from J, leaving 9 bases between. The CDR3 nucleotides read TGTGCCAGCAGTTACGCTCACGACAACTATGGCTACACCTTC. Residues: CASSYAHDNYGYTF.

The chain employs TRBV30 and TRBJ1-5, with 7 positions matching TRBD1. The CDR3 runs to 17 residues. The V gene's germline CDR1 is GTSNPN and CDR2 SVGIG (reference sequence). V lost 1 base and J lost 7; bases outside the gene matches: 16. CDR3 nucleotides: TGTGCCTGGAGTGGAACAGGGGCCGGGGGTCTGGGCCAGCCCCAGCATTTT. Translated: CAWSGTGAGGLGQPQHF.

The chain links TRBV7-2 to TRBJ1-2, with D possibly being TRBD1 (6 bases). The CDR3 is made up of 12 amino acids. Trimming stripped 5 bases from V and 9 bases from J, with 13 bases between. CDR1 SGHTA and CDR2 FQGNSA come from the germline V gene. The DNA for the CDR3 is TGTGCCAGCAGCACCCCCGGGGGCCGCTACACCTTC. Encoded protein: CASSTPGGRYTF.